The 10 T cell receptor beta chains given below trace back to one sample, sequenced in a study of T cells in Graves' hyperthyroidism and ophthalmopathy (dated by TCRdb to the late 2010s). The method behind the library was multiplex PCR. The reads were generated on an Illumina HiSeq 2000. TCR beta CDR3 regions were amplified from RNA transcripts. The first round of RT-PCR for the TCR CDR3 was performed with the HTBI primer set and the Qiagen OneStep RT-PCR kit. The public reads were quality trimmed at Q25 with fastp and then assembled into clones with MiXCR by TCRdb, keeping productive beta chains. CDR3 protein sequences are deduplicated, and each keeps its most common genes and DNA. The table for this sample lists around 560,000 distinct CDR3 sequences; over 15% of them were counted only once. In total, the top ten clones hold 18% of the sample. Sequenced input: blood. All receptors come from a woman younger than 35 with Graves' hyperthyroidism.

With regard to this clonotype: Its ends do not fully match the called genes, so a read error is possible. The chain couples TRBV4-1 to TRBJ1-6; 8 bases are a match to TRBD1. This CDR3 region has 16 residues. Germline V CDR1 and CDR2: MGHRA, YSYEKL. CDR3 bases: TGCGCCAACAGCCAAGGAAGGGGACAGGTAGATGCACCCCTCCACTTT. This codes for CANSQGRGQVDAPLHF.

This clonotype has at least ten counts. The chain carries TRBV11-3 and TRBJ1-1; no definite D call. There are 13 residues in the CDR3. V lost 4 bases and J lost 1, with 7 bases in between. Germline V gene lookup returns CDR1 SGHNT and CDR2 YENEEA. CDR3 in amino acids: CASSSFTNTEAFF. In DNA form, the CDR3 reads TGTGCCAGCAGCTCGTTCACGAACACTGAAGCTTTCTTT. Complete variable domain (other parts from reference TRBV11-3 and TRBJ1-1): EAGVVQSPRYKIIEKKQPVAFWCNPISGHNTLYWYLQNLGQGPELLIRYENEEAVDDSQLPKDRFSAERLKGVDSTLKIQPAELGDSAVYLCASSSFTNTEAFFGQGTRLTVV.

This clonotype occurred many times. The rearrangement joins TRBV12-3 or TRBV12-4 to TRBJ2-1, with 10 positions matching TRBD2. The CDR3 runs 15 residues. Trimming at V came to 4 bases and at J to 5 bases, leaving 5 bases not matched to a gene. The CDR3 here is CASSSEAGGDNEQFF. CDR3 coding DNA: TGTGCCAGCAGTTCAGAAGCGGGAGGGGACAATGAGCAGTTCTTC.

In this sample, this clonotype turned up many times. The rearrangement links TRBV20-1 to TRBJ1-2; D not resolved. Germline loops: CDR1 DFQATT, CDR2 SNEGSKA (reference sequence). The V end was cut by 1 base, the J end by 5 bases, with 8 bases between. The CDR3 is 12 amino acids. The DNA for the CDR3 is TGCAGTGCTAGAGCGCAGCGGTATGGCTACACCTTC. The encoded protein is CSARAQRYGYTF.

This clonotype showed up just a few times. The rearrangement uses TRBV6-1 and TRBJ1-1, with no clear D. CDR3 length equals 12 residues. V lost 4 bases and J 2 bases, leaving 5 bases between the germline ends. The germline V gene encodes CDR1 MNHNS and CDR2 SASEGT. In nucleotides, the CDR3 is TGTGCCAGCAGTGGCCCAAACACTGAAGCTTTCTTT. Protein: CASSGPNTEAFF.

This clonotype was detected only a few times. The V gene is TRBV7-2, the J gene TRBJ2-1; 9 bases map to TRBD2. Germline V gene lookup returns CDR1 SGHTA and CDR2 FQGNSA. V was pared by 1 base and J by 9 bases, with 13 bases of the junction left unmatched. The CDR3 totals 17 residues. The CDR3 DNA is TGTGCCAGCAGCTTAGACGGTCCGTTAGCGGGAGAGGTTGAGCAGTTCTTC. Its translation is CASSLDGPLAGEVEQFF.

This chain links TRBV5-4 with TRBJ2-5; maybe TRBD2 (6 bases). Germline assignment: CDR1 SGHNT and CDR2 YYREEE (reference sequence). The CDR3 contains 15 residues. The ends were cut back, 0 bases at V and 4 bases at J, with 13 bases in the middle. As DNA, the CDR3 is TGTGCCAGCAGCTTGGCGAGCCGGAGGGGAGAGACCCAGTACTTC. Translation gives CASSLASRRGETQYF.

This clonotype was seen ten or more times. In DNA form, the CDR3 reads TGTGCCAGCAGCCGCGGGACTAGCGGGAGTAAGGTCTACGAGCAGTACTTC. Translation: CASSRGTSGSKVYEQYF. The genes are TRBV7-9 and TRBJ2-7; 14 positions agree with TRBD2. The CDR3 consists of 17 residues. V shed 5 bases, J shed 3 bases, and the junction held 9 bases outside the gene matches. Germline CDR1 is SEHNR and CDR2 is FQNEAQ (reference sequence).

This clonotype was seen more than once but under ten times. The chain carries TRBV30 and TRBJ1-6, with D perhaps TRBD1 (6 bases). The CDR3 covers 15 residues. V was trimmed by 4 bases and J by 11 bases, leaving 21 bases between them. From germline, CDR1 is GTSNPN and CDR2 SVGIG (reference sequence). This CDR3 reads CAWNLGGQGAPPLHF. The DNA for the CDR3 is TGTGCCTGGAACCTCGGGGGCCAGGGTGCTCCACCCCTCCACTTT.

The chain couples TRBV10-3 to TRBJ1-2; TRBD1 matches 12 bases. The CDR3 runs to 16 residues. Germline V gives CDR1 ENHRY, CDR2 SYGVKD. V lost 6 bases, J lost 6 bases, and 11 bases stayed unmatched. The DNA for the CDR3 is TGTGCCATCAGCAGCCTCGGGACAGGGGGCCGGGATGGCTACACCTTC. Translated: CAISSLGTGGRDGYTF.